Listed here is a single T cell receptor beta chain. As the CDR3 is not closed by the conserved phenylalanine or tryptophan, this likely results from a read error. Germline-derived CDR1 and CDR2 are MNHEY and SVGAGI. CDR3 length: 11 amino acids. Trimming took 2 bases from V and 8 from J, leaving 4 bases between them. The template was RNA from unsorted bulk tissue. This non-tumor lung sample came from over 3 cm beyond the tumor edge. This entry is derived from a study of tumor and adjacent non-tumor tissue in lung cancer. The library came from three nested PCR rounds adapted from ARM-PCR protocols. MiXCR was run by TCRdb on the multiplex PCR reads, yielding one entry per CDR3 protein. The table has about 67,000 distinct CDR3 sequences, around 80% seen once; the top ten hold 35% to 50%.

Sequencing was done on a sample of distant non-tumor lung tissue. This chain connects TRBV6-5 to TRBJ2-1; D is ambiguous. The receptor was isolated from a man in his sixties with non-small cell lung cancer. The CDR3 here is CASSYNHEQFY. The CDR3 region has the DNA TGTGCCAGCAGTTACAACCATGAGCAGTTCTAT.